Included here is one T cell receptor (beta chain) sequence, with context. The junction does not match germline at one end; this may be a read error. The data derive from a study of metastatic and nonmetastatic thyroid tumors. Study-wide background: The comparison covered peripheral blood and tumor or nodule tissue in malignant and benign thyroid patients.

TCRdb re-processed the PCR reads through MiXCR. The sample contains nearly 25,000 clones, over 25% of which appear only once. Each patient went into thyroid surgery without having received any treatment. Sequencing was done on a sample of blood. The sequence was collected from a male donor with papillary thyroid cancer or a benign thyroid nodule (not recorded which). Some clones in this sample may be carry-over from other donors' samples.

CDR3 DNA sequence: TGTGCCACCAGCACATTAGCGGGACCAACCTACGAGAAGTACTTC. Its protein is CATSTLAGPTYEKYF. The chain links TRBV15 to TRBJ2-7; 8 nucleotides align to TRBD2. CDR1 and CDR2 from the germline V gene are LNHNV and YYDKDF (reference sequence). CDR3 size: 15 residues.